This entry is about one T cell receptor beta chain. What it binds is unknown. 13 Jbeta primers and 60 Vbeta primers were used for the PCR. The protocol was immunoSEQ multiplex PCR, while the TCRdb copy is restricted to in-frame clones and leaves out a portion. The data show 170,000 or so clones, with roughly 80% seen just once and roughly 0.65% held by the top ten. This record belongs to a study of cytomegalovirus exposure and HLA in healthy donors. The wider study: The roughly 120 million unique TCR beta sequences, from about 190 million T cells, were found by an earlier analysis. Study outcomes and limitations: In a later analysis, across HLA loci, associated TCR counts were highest for DRB1, lowest for HLA-C. As a later analysis showed, a missense DCLRE1C variant was linked to trimming of TCR beta V- and J-genes.

Germline assignment: CDR1 SGHAT and CDR2 FQNNGV. The V and J ends lost 3 bases and 2 bases, in that order; junction bases with no gene match: 4. This CDR3 comprises 16 residues. What was sequenced was PBMCs. The receptor was isolated from a boy aged 5-17 years in good health and CMV-seronegative. This chain joins TRBV11-2 and TRBJ2-3; 11 bases match TRBD2. CDR3 in DNA: TGTGCCAGCAGCTTCCCGACTAGCGGGGACACAGATACGCAGTATTTT. Its protein product is CASSFPTSGDTDTQYF. Using reference TRBV11-2 and TRBJ2-3 for the parts outside the CDR3, the full variable domain is EAGVAQSPRYKIIEKRQSVAFWCNPISGHATLYWYQQILGQGPKLLIQFQNNGVVDDSQLPKDRFSAERLKGVDSTLKIQPAKLEDSAVYLCASSFPTSGDTDTQYFGPGTRLTVL.